What follows are 14 T cell receptor beta chains derived from one specimen sequenced in a study of blood T cells in healthy people across ages. Primers used in a second PCR of roughly 7 to 12 cycles were a sample-barcoded 5' primer and a J-beta primer mix. From the 5' RACE reads, TCRdb called clonotypes with MiXCR, one entry per CDR3 protein. The data contain 650,000 to 1,000,000 distinct CDR3 sequences, approximately 35% of them singletons. The sample was blood. The receptors come from a man between 18 and 35 years old in good health.

This clonotype came up many times. This rearrangement joins TRBV20-1 to TRBJ2-3; D possibly matches TRBD1 or TRBD2 (6 bases each). Per the germline V gene, CDR1 is DFQATT and CDR2 is SNEGSKA (reference sequence). There are 13 residues in the CDR3. Trimming cost V 6 bases and J 2 bases, with 12 bases left between them. DNA of the CDR3: TGCAGTGCGCGGGACACCTACACAGATACGCAGTATTTT. This translates into CSARDTYTDTQYF.

A few counts support this clonotype. V and J are TRBV4-3 and TRBJ2-7; a possible D gene is TRBD2 (5 bases). V lost 0 bases and J 3 bases, leaving 15 bases between the germline ends. The CDR3 runs to 16 residues. Germline CDR1 LGHNA, CDR2 YSLEER. The CDR3 spells CASSQEERWGVYEQYF. The CDR3 region has the DNA TGCGCCAGCAGCCAAGAGGAGCGCTGGGGAGTCTACGAGCAGTACTTC.

This sequence joins TRBV6-5 and TRBJ2-2; no reliable D call. Deletions cut 10 bases from V and 3 bases from J, with 9 bases between. The germline V gene encodes CDR1 MNHEY and CDR2 SVGAGI. This CDR3 region has 12 residues. The CDR3 reads CATRWDTGELFF. In DNA form, the CDR3 reads TGTGCCACCAGGTGGGACACCGGGGAGCTGTTTTTT.

The V and J genes are TRBV7-9 and TRBJ2-1; 7 nucleotides line up with TRBD2. The DNA end is more similar to TRBJ2-7, so the J call may be wrong. This CDR3 region has 17 residues. Germline V gene lookup returns CDR1 SEHNR and CDR2 FQNEAQ (reference sequence). As DNA, the CDR3 is TGTGCCAGCAGCTTAGCGGCGCAGGGACTATCCTACAATGAGCAGTACTTC. This sequence encodes CASSLAAQGLSYNEQYF.

The V gene is TRBV6-2 or TRBV6-3, the J gene TRBJ2-7; D is unclear. Per germline, CDR1 MNHEY and CDR2 SVGEGT. This CDR3 contains 14 residues. The germline V and J ends were trimmed by 5 bases and 2 bases, with 13 bases remaining between them. The CDR3 DNA reads as TGTGCCAGCAGTAGTGCGGAGATTGCCTACGAGCAGTACTTC. Translated: CASSSAEIAYEQYF.

In its sample, this clonotype was seen a few times. The rearrangement joins TRBV12-3 or TRBV12-4 to TRBJ2-1, with 7 bases matching TRBD2. The CDR3 totals 14 residues. V lost 8 bases, J lost 5 bases, and 9 bases stayed unmatched. The CDR3 sequence: CASRPGSGDNEQFF. DNA of the CDR3: TGTGCCAGCCGCCCGGGGAGCGGGGACAATGAGCAGTTCTTC.

Of note for this clonotype: Compared with germline, one end of the junction differs, possibly owing to a read error. This CDR3 is CASRQDHGGAPYGYTF. CDR3 in DNA: TGTGCCAGCAGACAAGATCATGGGGGGGCACCCTATGGCTACACCTTC. The chain has TRBV3-1 and TRBJ1-2, with D maybe TRBD1 (6 bases). The germline V gene encodes CDR1 LGHDT and CDR2 YNNKEL (reference sequence). CDR3 length: 16 residues.

This clonotype was recorded many times. The DNA for the CDR3 is TGTGCCAGTAGGGGACAGAGGGACGAGCAGTACTTC. Amino acids: CASRGQRDEQYF. The V and J genes are TRBV19 and TRBJ2-7; 7 bases line up with TRBD1. Germline V gives CDR1 LNHDA, CDR2 SQIVND (reference sequence). The CDR3 covers 12 residues. V dropped 6 bases and J dropped 5; count of bases not matched to a gene: 4.

The chain links TRBV6-1 to TRBJ2-7, with D tentatively TRBD2 (6 bases). V lost 4 bases and J 7 bases, leaving 17 bases between the germline ends. Germline values: CDR1 MNHNS, CDR2 SASEGT. This CDR3 is 14 amino acids long. As DNA, the CDR3 is TGTGCCAGCAGTGTGACATTGGTGGGGGGTGAGCAGTACTTC. As protein: CASSVTLVGGEQYF.

The chain couples TRBV13 to TRBJ2-3, with TRBD1 identical over 10 bases. This CDR3 comprises 14 residues. V shed 3 bases, J shed 9 bases, and the junction held 6 bases outside the gene matches. Germline V gives CDR1 PRHDT, CDR2 FYEKMQ (reference sequence). CDR3 sequence: CASSFGTGVGTQYF. For the CDR3, the DNA is TGTGCCAGCAGCTTTGGGACAGGGGTAGGGACGCAGTATTTT.

The sample holds many counts of this clonotype. The chain is built from TRBV7-2 and TRBJ2-3, with 12 bases lining up with TRBD1. Germline trimming cut 1 base from V and 10 bases from J; bases unmatched to any gene: 12. This CDR3 comprises 17 residues. Germline lookup yields CDR1 SGHTA and CDR2 FQGNSA. The DNA for the CDR3 is TGTGCCAGCAGCTTAGACGCTGGGACAGGGGGCATTAGTGCGCAGTATTTT. Its protein product is CASSLDAGTGGISAQYF.

The chain has TRBV7-9 and TRBJ2-6; 8 bases are a match to TRBD1. The length of the CDR3 is 18 residues. After removal of 4 bases from V and 1 base from J, the junction contained 9 bases not matched to a gene. Looked up from germline, CDR1 is SEHNR and CDR2 is FQNEAQ (reference sequence). The CDR3 DNA reads TGTGCCAGCAGCTCTGCGACAGGGGCCACTTCTGGGGCCAACGTCCTGACTTTC. Encoded protein: CASSSATGATSGANVLTF. The whole variable domain, filled in from reference TRBV7-9 and TRBJ2-6, reads DTGVSQNPRHKITKRGQNVTFRCDPISEHNRLYWYRQTLGQGPEFLTYFQNEAQLEKSRLLSDRFSAERPKGSFSTLEIQRTEQGDSAMYLCASSSATGATSGANVLTFGAGSRLTVL.

This clonotype was seen a handful of times. V is TRBV12-3 or TRBV12-4 and J is TRBJ1-2; tentative D call: TRBD1 (6 bases). The CDR3 runs to 13 residues. The V and J ends lost 5 bases and 7 bases respectively, with 14 bases between them. The CDR3 is CASSPWGGAGYTF. The CDR3 DNA reads as TGTGCCAGCAGTCCATGGGGGGGCGCTGGCTACACCTTC.

The rearrangement joins TRBV7-2 to TRBJ2-7, with 9 positions matching TRBD1. CDR1 and CDR2 from the germline V gene are SGHTA and FQGNSA. The V and J ends lost 5 bases and 3 bases, in that order; junction bases with no gene match: 8. CDR3 size: 15 residues. The CDR3 here is CASSPGQGTFYEQYF. The CDR3 DNA reads as TGTGCCAGCAGCCCCGGACAGGGGACCTTCTACGAGCAGTACTTC.